This TCR beta chain was obtained from a study of OX40 agonist ivuxolimab in advanced cancers. The CDR3 contains 13 residues. V shed 7 bases and J shed 2 bases, with 11 bases lying between them. Germline V gene data show CDR1 as MNHNS and CDR2 as SASEGT. Study-wide findings and caveats: Part of the nonresponder group also had normalized T-cell clonal expansion that was low. At 0.1 to 3.0 mg/kg and by week 6, clonal expansion occurred in CD4+ and CD8+ blood T cells. The antigens recognized by the expanded peripheral T cells, that is their antigen specificity, were not determined.

Generated by immunoSEQ multiplex PCR, the TCRdb table keeps only in-frame clones and is missing some. There are 75,000 to 95,000 clones in the sample; about 89% occur only once, and more than 8% lies in the top ten. Points on this clone: The antigen is undetermined.

Excluded were patients having autoimmune disease history or systemic immunosuppression. The gene calls are TRBV6-1 and TRBJ1-1, with D perhaps matching TRBD1 (6 bases). The material sequenced was CD4+ or CD8+ T cells sorted from blood, taken in a trial of the OX40 agonist ivuxolimab. The receptor was isolated from an adult with an advanced solid tumor such as melanoma, head and neck, liver or kidney cancer. This CDR3 is CASIGQINTEAFF. As DNA, the CDR3 is TGTGCCAGCATTGGACAGATTAACACTGAAGCTTTCTTT.